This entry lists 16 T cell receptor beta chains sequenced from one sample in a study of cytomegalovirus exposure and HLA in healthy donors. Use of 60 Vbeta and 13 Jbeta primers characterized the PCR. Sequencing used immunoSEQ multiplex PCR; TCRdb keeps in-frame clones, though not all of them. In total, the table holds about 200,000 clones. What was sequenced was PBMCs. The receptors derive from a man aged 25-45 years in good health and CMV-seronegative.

CDR3: CASSEGGTGDYEQYF. CDR3 nucleotide sequence: TGTGCCAGCAGTGAGGGGGGGACAGGGGACTACGAGCAGTACTTC. The rearrangement joins TRBV6-1 to TRBJ2-5, with 10 bases fitting TRBD1. Near its end, the DNA agrees better with TRBJ2-7, so the J call may be wrong. Germline CDR1 and CDR2: MNHNS and SASEGT. The CDR3 runs to 15 residues.

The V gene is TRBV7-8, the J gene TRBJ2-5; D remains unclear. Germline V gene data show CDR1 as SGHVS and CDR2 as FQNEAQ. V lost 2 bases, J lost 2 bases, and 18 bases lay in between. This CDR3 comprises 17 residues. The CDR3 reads CASSLPPGRRWQETQYF. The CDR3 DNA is TGTGCCAGCAGCTTACCCCCGGGTCGAAGGTGGCAAGAGACCCAGTACTTC.

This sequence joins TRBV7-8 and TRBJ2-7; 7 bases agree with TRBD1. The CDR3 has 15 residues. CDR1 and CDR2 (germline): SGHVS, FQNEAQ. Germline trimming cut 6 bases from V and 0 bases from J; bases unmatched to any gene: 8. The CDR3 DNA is TGTGCCAGCAGTCGCCCCACAGGGGTCTCCTACGAGCAGTACTTC. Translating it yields CASSRPTGVSYEQYF.

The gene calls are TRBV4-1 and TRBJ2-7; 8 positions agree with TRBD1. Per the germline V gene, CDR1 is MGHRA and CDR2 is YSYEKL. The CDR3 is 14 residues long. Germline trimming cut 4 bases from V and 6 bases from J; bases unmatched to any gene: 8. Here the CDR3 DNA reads TGCGCCAGCAGCCCACGGACGGACAGGGTCGAGCAGTACTTC. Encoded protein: CASSPRTDRVEQYF.

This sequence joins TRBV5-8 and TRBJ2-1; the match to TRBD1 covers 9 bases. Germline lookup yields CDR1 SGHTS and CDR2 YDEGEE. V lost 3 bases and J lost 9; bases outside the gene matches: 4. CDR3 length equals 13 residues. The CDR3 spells CASSSDRGIEQFF. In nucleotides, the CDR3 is TGTGCCAGCAGCTCAGACAGGGGGATTGAGCAGTTCTTC.

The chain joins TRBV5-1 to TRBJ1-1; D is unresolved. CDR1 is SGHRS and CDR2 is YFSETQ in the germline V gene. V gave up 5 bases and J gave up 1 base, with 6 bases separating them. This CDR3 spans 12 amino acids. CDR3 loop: CASSSGNTEAFF. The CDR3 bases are TGCGCCAGCAGTTCGGGGAACACTGAAGCTTTCTTT. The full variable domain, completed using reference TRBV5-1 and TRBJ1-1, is KAGVTQTPRYLIKTRGQQVTLSCSPISGHRSVSWYQQTPGQGLQFLFEYFSETQRNKGNFPGRFSGRQFSNSRSEMNVSTLELGDSALYLCASSSGNTEAFFGQGTRLTVV.

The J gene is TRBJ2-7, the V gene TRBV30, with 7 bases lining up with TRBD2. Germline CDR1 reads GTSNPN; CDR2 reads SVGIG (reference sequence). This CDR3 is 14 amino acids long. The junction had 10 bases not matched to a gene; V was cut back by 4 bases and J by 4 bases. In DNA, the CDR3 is TGTGCCTGGATCTCGACGGGAGGAGCATACGAGCAGTACTTC. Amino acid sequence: CAWISTGGAYEQYF.

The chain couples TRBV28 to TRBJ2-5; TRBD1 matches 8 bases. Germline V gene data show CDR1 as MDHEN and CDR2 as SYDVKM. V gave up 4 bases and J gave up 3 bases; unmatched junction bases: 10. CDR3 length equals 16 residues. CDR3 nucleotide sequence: TGTGCCAGCAGTTCTAACAGGGGGTTTGCGGAAGAGACCCAGTACTTC. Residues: CASSSNRGFAEETQYF. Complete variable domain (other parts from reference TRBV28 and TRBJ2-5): DVKVTQSSRYLVKRTGEKVFLECVQDMDHENMFWYRQDPGLGLRLIYFSYDVKMKEKGDIPEGYSVSREKKERFSLILESASTNQTSMYLCASSSNRGFAEETQYFGPGTRLLVL.

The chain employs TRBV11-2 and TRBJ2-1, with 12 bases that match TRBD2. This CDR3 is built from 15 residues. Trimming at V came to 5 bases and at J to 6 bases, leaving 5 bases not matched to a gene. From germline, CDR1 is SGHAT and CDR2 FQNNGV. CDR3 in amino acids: CASSPGLAGRNEQFF. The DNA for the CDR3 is TGTGCCAGCAGCCCGGGACTAGCGGGTCGCAATGAGCAGTTCTTC.

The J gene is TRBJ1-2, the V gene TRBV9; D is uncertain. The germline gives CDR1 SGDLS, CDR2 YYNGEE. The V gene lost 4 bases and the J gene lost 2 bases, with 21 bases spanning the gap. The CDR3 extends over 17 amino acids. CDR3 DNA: TGTGCCAGCAGCACCCCAAGGATAGGAAGCGGGAACTATGGCTACACCTTC. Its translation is CASSTPRIGSGNYGYTF.

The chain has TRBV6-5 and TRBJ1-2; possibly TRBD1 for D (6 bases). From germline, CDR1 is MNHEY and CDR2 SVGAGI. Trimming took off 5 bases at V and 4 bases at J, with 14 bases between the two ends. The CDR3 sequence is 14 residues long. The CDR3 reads CASSKTGNLYGYTF. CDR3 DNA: TGTGCCAGCAGTAAAACAGGGAATCTCTATGGCTACACCTTC.

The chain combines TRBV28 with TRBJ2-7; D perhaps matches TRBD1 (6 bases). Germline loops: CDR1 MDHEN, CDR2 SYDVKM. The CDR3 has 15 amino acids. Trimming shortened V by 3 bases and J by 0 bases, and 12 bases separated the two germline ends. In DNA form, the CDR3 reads TGTGCCAGCAGTTTTATTGACAGGAGCTCCTACGAGCAGTACTTC. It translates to CASSFIDRSSYEQYF.

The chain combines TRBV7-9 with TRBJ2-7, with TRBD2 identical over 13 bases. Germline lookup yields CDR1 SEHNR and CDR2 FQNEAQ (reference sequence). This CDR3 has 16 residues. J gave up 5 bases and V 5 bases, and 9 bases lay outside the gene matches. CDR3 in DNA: TGTGCCAGCAGCATATACGGGACTAGCGGGAACCACGAGCAGTACTTC. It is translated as CASSIYGTSGNHEQYF.

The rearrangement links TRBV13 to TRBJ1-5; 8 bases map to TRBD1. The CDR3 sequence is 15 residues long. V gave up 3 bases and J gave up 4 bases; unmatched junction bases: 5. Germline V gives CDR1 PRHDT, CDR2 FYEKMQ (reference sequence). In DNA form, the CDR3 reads TGTGCCAGCAGCTTTAGAGGACAGGGAAATCAGCCCCAGCATTTT. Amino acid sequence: CASSFRGQGNQPQHF.

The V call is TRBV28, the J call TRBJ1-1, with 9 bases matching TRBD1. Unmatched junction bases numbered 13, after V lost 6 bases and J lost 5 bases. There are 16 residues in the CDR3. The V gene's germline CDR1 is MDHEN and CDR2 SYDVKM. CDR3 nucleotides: TGTGCCAGCAGAAAACAGGGGGCCCTGGGTTGGACTGAAGCTTTCTTT. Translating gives CASRKQGALGWTEAFF.

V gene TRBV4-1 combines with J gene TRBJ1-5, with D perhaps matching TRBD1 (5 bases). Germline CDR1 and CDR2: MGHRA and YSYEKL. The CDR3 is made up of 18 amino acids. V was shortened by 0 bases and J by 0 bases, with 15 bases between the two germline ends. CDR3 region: CASSQEKDREYSNQPQHF. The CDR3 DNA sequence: TGCGCCAGCAGCCAAGAAAAAGACAGAGAGTATAGCAATCAGCCCCAGCATTTT.